These 21 T cell receptor beta chains originate from one sample sequenced in a study of T cell repertoires in cytomegalovirus infection (dated by TCRdb to between 2019 and 2020). Sequencer: Illumina HiSeq 1500. TCRdb reworked the public reads: Q25 trimming with fastp, MiXCR clone assembly, productive beta chains retained. Each entry is one CDR3 protein sequence, shown with its most common DNA and genes. The sample records a few hundred thousand distinct CDR3 sequences, roughly 25% of which are singletons. Of the sample, 10% to 15% falls within the top ten clones. What this sample's treatment or condition label stands for: in vitro stimulation with specific CMV peptide epitopes to enrich CMV-specific T cells. Antigen specificity for these receptors is unknown. This specimen was cultured PBMCs, taken from culture after CMV antigen stimulation. The receptor source for this set is a human donor in good health (CMV status not recorded). Some clones in this sample may be carry-over from other donors' samples.

The sample holds a few counts of this clonotype. The chain employs TRBV7-9 and TRBJ1-1; maybe TRBD1 (5 bases). With 2 bases removed from V and 8 bases from J, the gap between germline ends came to 15 bases. CDR1 is SEHNR and CDR2 is FQNEAQ in the germline V gene (reference sequence). This CDR3 is 14 amino acids long. The CDR3 coding sequence is TGTGCCAGCAGCTTACTCCCCGGGACGCCGGAAGCTTTCTTT. Its translation is CASSLLPGTPEAFF.

This clonotype has only a few counts. The V and J genes are TRBV2 and TRBJ2-3, with 7 positions matching TRBD2. Germline lookup yields CDR1 SNHLY and CDR2 FYNNEI. The CDR3 contains 14 residues. The V and J ends lost 2 bases and 6 bases, in that order; junction bases with no gene match: 5. Here the CDR3 reads CASSESGMADTQYF. The CDR3 region has the DNA TGTGCCAGCAGTGAAAGCGGGATGGCGGATACGCAGTATTTT.

This clonotype has just a few counts. The V and J genes are TRBV5-4 and TRBJ2-3; no firm D call. Germline-derived CDR1 and CDR2 are SGHNT and YYREEE (reference sequence). The CDR3 extends over 13 amino acids. The V end was cut by 4 bases, the J end by 5 bases, with 11 bases between. This CDR3 reads CASSRKELDTQYF. For the CDR3, the DNA is TGTGCCAGCAGCCGAAAGGAGTTAGATACGCAGTATTTT.

This chain joins TRBV12-3 or TRBV12-4 and TRBJ2-2, with D perhaps matching TRBD1 (6 bases). The CDR3 length is 13 residues. Trimming took 3 bases from V and 5 from J, leaving 7 bases between them. The DNA for the CDR3 is TGTGCCAGCAGTTTGGGGGCTACCGGGGAGCTGTTTTTT. This sequence encodes CASSLGATGELFF.

This clonotype was seen repeatedly, ten times or more. V and J are TRBV19 and TRBJ2-1, with 8 bases matching TRBD2. The CDR3 spans 14 residues. V shed 6 bases and J 7 bases; nucleotides not matched to a gene: 8. Germline assignment: CDR1 LNHDA and CDR2 SQIVND (reference sequence). CDR3 residues: CASSRAGEGNEQFF. CDR3 DNA sequence: TGTGCCAGTAGCCGAGCGGGAGAAGGTAATGAGCAGTTCTTC.

In this sample, this clonotype turned up a few times. J is TRBJ2-7 and V is TRBV6-5; maybe TRBD2 (5 bases). Looked up from germline, CDR1 is MNHEY and CDR2 is SVGAGI. The length of the CDR3 is 18 residues. Trimming removed 0 bases at V and 3 bases at J, with 21 bases between. As DNA, the CDR3 is TGTGCCAGCAGTTACTCGAGTCAGGCTAGCACGACCTACTACGAGCAGTACTTC. Protein sequence: CASSYSSQASTTYYEQYF.

Comments on this clonotype: A much larger clone differs by one base, so this may be a read error. J is TRBJ2-1 and V is TRBV7-2, with 12 nucleotides matching TRBD2. Unmatched junction bases numbered 8, after V lost 5 bases and J lost 9 bases. The CDR3 runs 15 residues. Germline-derived CDR1 and CDR2 are SGHTA and FQGNSA. This chain's CDR3 is CASSALAGGPGEQFF. The CDR3 region has the DNA TGTGCCAGCAGCGCCCTAGCGGGAGGGCCTGGTGAGCAGTTCTTC. The full variable domain, rest sourced from reference TRBV7-2 and TRBJ2-1, is GAGVSQSPSNKVTEKGKDVELRCDPISGHTALYWYRQSLGQGLEFLIYFQGNSAPDKSGLPSDRFSAERTGGSVSTLTIQRTQQEDSAVYLCASSALAGGPGEQFFGPGTRLTVL.

This clonotype was seen more than once but under ten times. V is TRBV11-3 and J is TRBJ2-1, with 8 bases identical to TRBD2. The CDR3 loop spans 19 amino acids. V lost 6 bases to trimming and J lost 4 bases; unmatched junction nucleotides: 20. Germline CDR1 reads SGHNT; CDR2 reads YENEEA. The CDR3 region has the DNA TGTGCCAGCAGAGGGGAACGGAGTGGGGGGAGCGGGAGATACAATGAGCAGTTCTTC. Its translation: CASRGERSGGSGRYNEQFF.

This clonotype appeared a few times. The gene calls are TRBV28 and TRBJ2-3; D gene uncertain. Germline V lookup: CDR1 MDHEN, CDR2 SYDVKM. This CDR3 has 13 amino acids. V was trimmed by 5 bases and J by 7 bases, leaving 13 bases between them. The CDR3 protein is CASSQDGRNTQYF. The CDR3 nucleotides are TGTGCCAGCAGTCAGGACGGCAGGAATACGCAGTATTTT.

The chain combines TRBV7-9 with TRBJ1-5, with D perhaps matching TRBD1 (5 bases). This CDR3 is built from 13 residues. Germline V gives CDR1 SEHNR, CDR2 FQNEAQ (reference sequence). Trimming cost V 5 bases and J 8 bases, with 13 bases left between them. CDR3 in amino acids: CASSHGGAKPQHF. The CDR3 region has the DNA TGTGCCAGCAGCCACGGGGGTGCCAAGCCCCAGCATTTT. The entire variable domain, with the rest obtained from reference TRBV7-9 and TRBJ1-5, is as follows: DTGVSQNPRHKITKRGQNVTFRCDPISEHNRLYWYRQTLGQGPEFLTYFQNEAQLEKSRLLSDRFSAERPKGSFSTLEIQRTEQGDSAMYLCASSHGGAKPQHFGDGTRLSIL.

This clonotype was seen repeatedly, ten times or more. CDR3 protein: CASSLGRSQGTLWWGYTF. CDR3 coding DNA: TGTGCCAGCAGCTTGGGTCGCTCTCAGGGAACCCTTTGGTGGGGCTACACCTTC. The chain has TRBV7-2 and TRBJ1-2; maybe TRBD1 (5 bases). Germline V lookup: CDR1 SGHTA, CDR2 FQGNSA. There are 18 residues in the CDR3. Trimming left V 3 bases short and J 8 bases short, with 28 bases between.

This clonotype was seen more than once but under ten times. The V and J genes are TRBV20-1 and TRBJ2-5, with 7 bases aligning to TRBD1. CDR3 length: 16 residues. Germline loops: CDR1 DFQATT, CDR2 SNEGSKA (reference sequence). Unmatched junction bases numbered 19, after V lost 7 bases and J lost 5 bases. As DNA, the CDR3 is TGCAGTGGATCCGGGGTGCAAGGGGGCGCGGGTGAGACCCAGTACTTC. Protein: CSGSGVQGGAGETQYF.

The J gene is TRBJ1-2, the V gene TRBV13; 9 positions agree with TRBD1. Trimming cost V 6 bases and J 7 bases; bases outside gene matches: 6. CDR3 length equals 13 residues. Germline V gene data show CDR1 as PRHDT and CDR2 as FYEKMQ (reference sequence). The CDR3 here is CASRNRGQSGYTF. CDR3 in DNA: TGTGCCAGCAGAAACAGGGGGCAGAGTGGCTACACCTTC.

The count of this clonotype is one. V gene TRBV11-2 combines with J gene TRBJ2-1, with 14 bases lining up with TRBD2. CDR3 length: 16 residues. CDR1 and CDR2 (germline): SGHAT, FQNNGV. The trim removed 3 bases at V and 5 bases at J, leaving 3 bases unmatched. CDR3 coding DNA: TGTGCCAGCAGCTTGGGGACTAGCGGGAGAAACAATGAGCAGTTCTTC. It specifies CASSLGTSGRNNEQFF.

This clonotype was picked up a small number of times. This rearrangement joins TRBV20-1 to TRBJ2-1; 7 nucleotides match TRBD2. V shed 3 bases and J 5 bases; nucleotides not matched to a gene: 13. The V gene's germline CDR1 is DFQATT and CDR2 SNEGSKA (reference sequence). There are 16 residues in the CDR3. CDR3 nucleotide sequence: TGCAGTGCTAGCGGCCTTCGGCGGGAGACCCACAATGAGCAGTTCTTC. This sequence encodes CSASGLRRETHNEQFF.

This clonotype was picked up many times. J is TRBJ1-1 and V is TRBV7-2, with D unresolved. Germline loops: CDR1 SGHTA, CDR2 FQGNSA. The V gene lost 1 base and the J gene lost 4 bases, with 16 bases spanning the gap. This CDR3 has 16 amino acids. CDR3 amino acids: CASSLGYSVAGTEAFF. Here the CDR3 DNA reads TGTGCCAGCAGCTTAGGGTACAGTGTTGCGGGCACTGAAGCTTTCTTT.

In its sample, this clonotype was seen many times. V gene TRBV7-2 combines with J gene TRBJ2-1; D is perhaps TRBD2 (6 bases). Germline CDR1 reads SGHTA; CDR2 reads FQGNSA. V lost 4 bases, J lost 8 bases, and 15 bases lay in between. The CDR3 is 14 amino acids. The CDR3 is CASSSSRERDEQFF. Here the CDR3 DNA reads TGTGCCAGCAGCTCAAGCCGGGAGCGGGATGAGCAGTTCTTC. Full variable domain (missing parts from reference TRBV7-2 and TRBJ2-1): GAGVSQSPSNKVTEKGKDVELRCDPISGHTALYWYRQSLGQGLEFLIYFQGNSAPDKSGLPSDRFSAERTGGSVSTLTIQRTQQEDSAVYLCASSSSRERDEQFFGPGTRLTVL.

This clonotype was seen many times. V usage is TRBV7-2 and J usage is TRBJ2-1, with D maybe TRBD2 (6 bases). CDR1 and CDR2 (germline): SGHTA, FQGNSA. Trimming removed 4 bases from V and 0 bases from J, with 10 bases in between. The CDR3 is made up of 15 amino acids. In DNA form, the CDR3 reads TGTGCCAGCAGCTCGACTAGGGGCTCCTACAATGAGCAGTTCTTC. It is translated as CASSSTRGSYNEQFF.

V is TRBV19 and J is TRBJ1-2; 7 bases fit TRBD1. This CDR3 contains 14 residues. V lost 5 bases to trimming and J lost 4 bases; unmatched junction nucleotides: 7. CDR1 and CDR2 (germline): LNHDA, SQIVND (reference sequence). The CDR3 region is CASSVPGQSYGYTF. The CDR3 nucleotides read TGTGCCAGTAGTGTACCGGGACAGTCCTATGGCTACACCTTC.

This rearrangement joins TRBV12-3 or TRBV12-4 to TRBJ1-2, with D possibly being TRBD1 (6 bases). The CDR3 length is 12 residues. V gave up 8 bases and J gave up 9 bases, with 16 bases separating them. The CDR3 here is CASSTGGPSYTF. The CDR3 coding sequence is TGTGCCAGCTCGACCGGGGGGCCCAGCTACACCTTC.

This chain's CDR3 is CASRPPGAGNNEQFF. The CDR3 nucleotides read TGTGCCAGTAGGCCCCCGGGAGCGGGGAACAATGAGCAGTTCTTC. The V and J genes are TRBV19 and TRBJ2-1, with 7 nucleotides matching TRBD2. V shed 6 bases and J 5 bases; nucleotides not matched to a gene: 10. The germline CDR1 and CDR2 sequences are LNHDA and SQIVND (reference sequence). This CDR3 comprises 15 residues.